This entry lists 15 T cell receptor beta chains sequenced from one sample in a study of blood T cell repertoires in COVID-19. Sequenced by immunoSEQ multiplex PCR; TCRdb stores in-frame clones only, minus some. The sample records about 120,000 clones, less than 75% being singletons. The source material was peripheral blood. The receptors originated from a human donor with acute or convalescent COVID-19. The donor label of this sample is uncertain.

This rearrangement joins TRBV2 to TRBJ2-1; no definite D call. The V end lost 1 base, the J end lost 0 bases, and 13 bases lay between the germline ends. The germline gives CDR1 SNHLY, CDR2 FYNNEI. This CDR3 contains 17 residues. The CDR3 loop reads CASSEVISAVSYNEQFF. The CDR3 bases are TGTGCCAGCAGTGAAGTTATAAGCGCAGTCTCCTACAATGAGCAGTTCTTC.

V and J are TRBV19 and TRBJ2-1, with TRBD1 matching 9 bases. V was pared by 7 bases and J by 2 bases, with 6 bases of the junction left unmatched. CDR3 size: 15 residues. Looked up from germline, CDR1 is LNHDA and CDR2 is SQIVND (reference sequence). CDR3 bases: TGTGCCAGTACTATGACAGGGGGGGCCTACAATGAGCAGTTCTTC. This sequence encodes CASTMTGGAYNEQFF.

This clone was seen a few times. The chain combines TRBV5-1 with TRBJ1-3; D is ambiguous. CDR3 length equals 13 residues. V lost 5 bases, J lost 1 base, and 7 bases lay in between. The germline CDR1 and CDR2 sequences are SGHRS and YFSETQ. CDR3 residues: CASRVSSGNTIYF. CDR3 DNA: TGCGCCAGCAGGGTTAGTTCTGGAAACACCATATATTTT.

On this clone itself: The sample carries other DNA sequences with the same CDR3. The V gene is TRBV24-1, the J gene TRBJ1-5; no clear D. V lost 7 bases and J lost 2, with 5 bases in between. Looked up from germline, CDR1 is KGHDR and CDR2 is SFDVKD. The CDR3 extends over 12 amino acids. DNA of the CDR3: TGTGCCACCAGCCAGGGCAATCAGCCCCAGCATTTT. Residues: CATSQGNQPQHF.

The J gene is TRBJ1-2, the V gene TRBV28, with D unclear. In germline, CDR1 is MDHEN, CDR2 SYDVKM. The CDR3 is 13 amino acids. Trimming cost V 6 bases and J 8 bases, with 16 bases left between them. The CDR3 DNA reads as TGTGCCAGCAGACCACCGGCTTTGCGGGGCTACACCTTC. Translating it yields CASRPPALRGYTF.

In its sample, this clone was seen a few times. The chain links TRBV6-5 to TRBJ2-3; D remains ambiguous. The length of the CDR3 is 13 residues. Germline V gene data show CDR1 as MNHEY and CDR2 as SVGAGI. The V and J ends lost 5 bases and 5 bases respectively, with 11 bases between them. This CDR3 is CASSSVGIDTQYF. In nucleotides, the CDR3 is TGTGCCAGCAGTAGTGTGGGCATAGATACGCAGTATTTT.

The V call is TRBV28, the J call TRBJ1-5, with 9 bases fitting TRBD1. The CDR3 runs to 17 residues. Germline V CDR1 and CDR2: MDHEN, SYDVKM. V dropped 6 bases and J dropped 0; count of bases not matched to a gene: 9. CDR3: CASSTGTGIHSNQPQHF. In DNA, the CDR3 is TGTGCCAGCAGCACCGGGACAGGGATTCATAGCAATCAGCCCCAGCATTTT.

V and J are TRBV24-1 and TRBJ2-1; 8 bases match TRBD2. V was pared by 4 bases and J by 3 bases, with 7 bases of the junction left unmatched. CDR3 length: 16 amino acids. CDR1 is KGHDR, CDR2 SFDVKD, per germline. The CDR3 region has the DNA TGTGCCACCAGTGAAACAAGCGGGGGCCGCTACAATGAGCAGTTCTTC. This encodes CATSETSGGRYNEQFF.

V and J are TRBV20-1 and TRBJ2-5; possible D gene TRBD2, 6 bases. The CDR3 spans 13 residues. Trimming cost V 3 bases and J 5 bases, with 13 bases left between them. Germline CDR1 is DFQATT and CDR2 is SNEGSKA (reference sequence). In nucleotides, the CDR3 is TGCAGTGCTAGTTTGGGACTCCAGGAGACCCAGTACTTC. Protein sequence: CSASLGLQETQYF.

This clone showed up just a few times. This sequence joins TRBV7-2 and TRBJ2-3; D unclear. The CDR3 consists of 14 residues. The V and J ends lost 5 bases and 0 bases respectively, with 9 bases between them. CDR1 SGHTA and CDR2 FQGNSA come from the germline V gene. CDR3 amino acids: CASSSGSSTDTQYF. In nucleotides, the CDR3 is TGTGCCAGCAGCAGTGGCTCCAGCACAGATACGCAGTATTTT.

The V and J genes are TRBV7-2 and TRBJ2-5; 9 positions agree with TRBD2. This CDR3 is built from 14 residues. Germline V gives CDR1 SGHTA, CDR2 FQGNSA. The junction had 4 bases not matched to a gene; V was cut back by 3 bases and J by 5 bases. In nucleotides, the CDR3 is TGTGCCAGCAGCTTCGCGAGCGGGGGGGAGACCCAGTACTTC. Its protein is CASSFASGGETQYF. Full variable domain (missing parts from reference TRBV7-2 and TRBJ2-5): GAGVSQSPSNKVTEKGKDVELRCDPISGHTALYWYRQSLGQGLEFLIYFQGNSAPDKSGLPSDRFSAERTGGSVSTLTIQRTQQEDSAVYLCASSFASGGETQYFGPGTRLLVL.

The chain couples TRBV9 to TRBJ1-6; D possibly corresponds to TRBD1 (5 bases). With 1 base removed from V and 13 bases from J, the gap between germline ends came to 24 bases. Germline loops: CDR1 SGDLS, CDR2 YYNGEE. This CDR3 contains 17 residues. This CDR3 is CASSVSPRSWGEIPLHF. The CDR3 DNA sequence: TGTGCCAGCAGCGTAAGTCCGAGGTCGTGGGGGGAGATTCCCCTCCACTTT.

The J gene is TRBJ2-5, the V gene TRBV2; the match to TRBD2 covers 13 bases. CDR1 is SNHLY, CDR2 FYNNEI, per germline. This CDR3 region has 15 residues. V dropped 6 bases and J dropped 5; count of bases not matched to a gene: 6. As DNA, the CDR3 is TGTGCCAGCAGCGCTTGGACTAGCGGGGGCGAGACCCAGTACTTC. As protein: CASSAWTSGGETQYF.

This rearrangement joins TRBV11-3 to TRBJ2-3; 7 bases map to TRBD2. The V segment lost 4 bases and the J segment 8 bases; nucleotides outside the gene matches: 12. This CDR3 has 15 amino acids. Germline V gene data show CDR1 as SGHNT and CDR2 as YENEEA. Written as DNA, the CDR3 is TGTGCCAGCAGCTCGCGGATAGCGGGCGGGGGTACGCAGTATTTT. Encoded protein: CASSSRIAGGGTQYF.

For the CDR3, the DNA is TGTGCCAGCAGTTTCTCAGGGGGCTACGAGCAGTACTTC. This codes for CASSFSGGYEQYF. V gene TRBV5-6 combines with J gene TRBJ2-7; 7 bases are shared with TRBD1. Germline trimming cut 5 bases from V and 3 bases from J; bases unmatched to any gene: 5. The CDR3 extends over 13 amino acids. The germline CDR1 and CDR2 sequences are SGHDT and YYEEEE.